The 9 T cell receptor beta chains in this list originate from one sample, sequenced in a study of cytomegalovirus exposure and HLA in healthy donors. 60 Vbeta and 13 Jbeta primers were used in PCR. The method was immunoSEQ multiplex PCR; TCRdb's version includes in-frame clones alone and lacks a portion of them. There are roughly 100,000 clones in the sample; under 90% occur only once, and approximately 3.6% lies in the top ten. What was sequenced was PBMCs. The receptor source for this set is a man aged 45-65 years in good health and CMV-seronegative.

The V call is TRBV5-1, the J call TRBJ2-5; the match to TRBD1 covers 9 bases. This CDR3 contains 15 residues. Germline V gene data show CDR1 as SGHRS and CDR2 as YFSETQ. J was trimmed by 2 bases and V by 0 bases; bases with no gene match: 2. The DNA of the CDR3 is TGCGCCAGCAGCTTGGAGACAGGGGGACAAGAGACCCAGTACTTC. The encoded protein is CASSLETGGQETQYF.

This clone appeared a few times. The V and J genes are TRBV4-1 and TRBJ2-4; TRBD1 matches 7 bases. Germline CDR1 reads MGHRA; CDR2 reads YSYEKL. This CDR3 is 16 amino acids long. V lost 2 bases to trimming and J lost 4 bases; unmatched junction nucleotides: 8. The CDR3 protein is CASSQWLQGVKNIQYF. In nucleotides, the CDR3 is TGCGCCAGCAGCCAATGGCTCCAGGGGGTAAAAAACATTCAGTACTTC.

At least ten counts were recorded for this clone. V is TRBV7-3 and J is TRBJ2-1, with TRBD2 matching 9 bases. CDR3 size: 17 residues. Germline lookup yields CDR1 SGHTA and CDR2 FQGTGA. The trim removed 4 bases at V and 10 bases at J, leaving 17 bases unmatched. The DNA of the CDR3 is TGTGCCAGCAGCTCATTACCGGGACTAGCAGGAGTTGGGGAGCAGTTCTTC. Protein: CASSSLPGLAGVGEQFF. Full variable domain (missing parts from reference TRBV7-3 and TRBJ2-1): GAGVSQTPSNKVTEKGKYVELRCDPISGHTALYWYRQSLGQGPEFLIYFQGTGAADDSGLPNDRFFAVRPEGSVSTLKIQRTERGDSAVYLCASSSLPGLAGVGEQFFGPGTRLTVL.

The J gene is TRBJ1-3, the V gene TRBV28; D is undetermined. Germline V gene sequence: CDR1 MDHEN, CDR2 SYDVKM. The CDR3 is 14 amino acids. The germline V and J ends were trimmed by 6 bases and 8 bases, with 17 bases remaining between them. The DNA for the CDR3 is TGTGCCAGCAGACCTGGAGGCCGGATAGACACCATATATTTT. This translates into CASRPGGRIDTIYF.

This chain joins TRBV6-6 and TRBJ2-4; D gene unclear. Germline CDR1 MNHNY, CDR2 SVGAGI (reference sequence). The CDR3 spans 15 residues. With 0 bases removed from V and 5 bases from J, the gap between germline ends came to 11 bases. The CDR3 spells CASSYSVPMENIQYF. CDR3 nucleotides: TGTGCCAGCAGTTACTCGGTCCCTATGGAAAACATTCAGTACTTC.

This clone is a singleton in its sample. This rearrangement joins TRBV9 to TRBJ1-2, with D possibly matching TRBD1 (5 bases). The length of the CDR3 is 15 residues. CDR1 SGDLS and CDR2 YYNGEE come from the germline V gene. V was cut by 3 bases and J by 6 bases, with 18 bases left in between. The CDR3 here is CASSAAGGVKNGYTF. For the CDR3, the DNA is TGTGCCAGCAGCGCCGCGGGGGGGGTTAAAAATGGCTACACCTTC.

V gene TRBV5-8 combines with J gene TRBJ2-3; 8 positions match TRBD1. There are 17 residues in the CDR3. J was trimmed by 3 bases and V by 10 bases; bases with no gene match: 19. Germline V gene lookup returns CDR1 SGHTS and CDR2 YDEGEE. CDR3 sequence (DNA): TGTGCCTCTTACACTGGGACAGGCTGGGACGGAACAGATACGCAGTATTTT. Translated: CASYTGTGWDGTDTQYF.

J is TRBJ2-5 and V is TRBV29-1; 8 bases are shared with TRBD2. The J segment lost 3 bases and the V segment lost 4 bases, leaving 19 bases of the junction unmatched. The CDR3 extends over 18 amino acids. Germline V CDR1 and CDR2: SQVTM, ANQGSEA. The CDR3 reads CSVAVSRGVSGDEETQYF. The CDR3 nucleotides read TGCAGCGTTGCCGTCTCGAGGGGTGTTAGCGGGGACGAAGAGACCCAGTACTTC.

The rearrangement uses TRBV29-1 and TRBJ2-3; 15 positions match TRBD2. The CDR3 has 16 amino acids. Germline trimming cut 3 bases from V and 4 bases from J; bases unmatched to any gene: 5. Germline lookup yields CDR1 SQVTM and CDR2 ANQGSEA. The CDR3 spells CSVDSRTSGRADTQYF. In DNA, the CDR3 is TGCAGCGTTGACTCTCGGACTAGCGGGAGGGCAGATACGCAGTATTTT.